This record looks at one T cell receptor (beta chain) sequence and its context. The antigen is undetermined. This sample was taken from a study of blood T cells in healthy people across ages. Study-wide points: When set beside aged donors, long-lived donors presented more naive CD4+ cells and higher diversity.

A second PCR of 7 to 11 cycles used a sample-barcoded 5' primer and a J-beta primer mix. In TCRdb, the 5' RACE reads were re-called with MiXCR into one record per CDR3 protein. The sample carries about 670,000 distinct CDR3 sequences, more than 45% recorded once. This CDR3 has 16 amino acids. Source material: blood. The genes are TRBV21-1 and TRBJ2-5; the table's D call, TRBD1, was not checked against the DNA. The J call may not be correct, given that the DNA end is closer to TRBJ2-7. TRBV21-1 represents a pseudogene. The receptor was derived from a woman aged 80 or older in good health. Here the CDR3 DNA reads TGTGCCTGCAGCAAAGAAGGGGACAGGGATCGGCACGAGCAGTACTTC. Its translation is CACSKEGDRDRHEQYF.